These 11 T cell receptor beta chains share one sample of origin, sequenced in a study of radiation and T cells in renal cell carcinoma. The repertoire was sequenced with immunoSEQ multiplex PCR; TCRdb's copy has only in-frame clones and lacks some. This sample carries approximately 40,000 clones, about 82% of them seen once, and the ten largest clones take 27%. Time point reported: blood 4 weeks post-SBRT, at nephrectomy. Treatment specified: 15 Gy SBRT to primary tumor, nephrectomy 4 weeks later. The sequences come from blood, collected from a patient whose treatment included radiotherapy and nephrectomy. These receptors all stem from a woman aged 70 to 79 with renal cell carcinoma.

The rearrangement joins TRBV29-1 to TRBJ1-1; D is uncertain. The germline V and J ends were trimmed by 0 bases and 11 bases, with 16 bases remaining between them. The CDR3 extends over 13 amino acids. Germline V gene lookup returns CDR1 SQVTM and CDR2 ANQGSEA. The DNA for the CDR3 is TGCAGCGTTGAAGATTTAATCGGGTGGGAGGCTTTCTTT. It is translated as CSVEDLIGWEAFF.

The chain is built from TRBV19 and TRBJ1-2; D is unclear. With 6 bases removed from V and 0 bases from J, the gap between germline ends came to 14 bases. Germline V lookup: CDR1 LNHDA, CDR2 SQIVND (reference sequence). The CDR3 runs to 15 residues. The CDR3: CASSPNDRTNYGYTF. CDR3 nucleotides: TGTGCCAGTAGCCCTAATGATCGTACTAACTATGGCTACACCTTC.

V is TRBV19 and J is TRBJ1-3, with a possible D match to TRBD1 (5 bases). In germline, CDR1 is LNHDA, CDR2 SQIVND (reference sequence). There are 15 residues in the CDR3. V shed 6 bases and J shed 0 bases, with 12 bases lying between them. This chain's CDR3 is CASRLGPSSGNTIYF. The CDR3 DNA follows: TGTGCCAGTAGGCTGGGGCCGAGCTCTGGAAACACCATATATTTT.

The chain is built from TRBV27 and TRBJ2-2, with TRBD2 matching 13 bases. The V gene's germline CDR1 is MNHEY and CDR2 SMNVEV (reference sequence). The CDR3 loop spans 19 amino acids. Germline trimming cut 6 bases from V and 3 bases from J; bases unmatched to any gene: 13. The CDR3 DNA is TGTGCCAGCAGGAGACTAGCGGGGGGAACTTCCATCTACACCGGGGAGCTGTTTTTT. It specifies CASRRLAGGTSIYTGELFF.

The CDR3 nucleotides read TGTGCCAGCAGCCTCGGACAGCGAGAGACCCAGTACTTC. This gives the protein CASSLGQRETQYF. The chain employs TRBV7-2 and TRBJ2-5, with a possible D match to TRBD1 (6 bases). Germline V gives CDR1 SGHTA, CDR2 FQGNSA. V dropped 5 bases and J dropped 4 bases, with 11 bases sitting between them. The CDR3 extends over 13 amino acids.

The rearrangement links TRBV4-1 to TRBJ2-1; no definite D call. The germline gives CDR1 MGHRA, CDR2 YSYEKL. The ends were cut back, 0 bases at V and 9 bases at J, with 6 bases in the middle. The CDR3 covers 12 residues. CDR3 sequence (DNA): TGCGCCAGCAGCCAAGATCTTGTTGAGCAGTTCTTC. Translation gives CASSQDLVEQFF.

The chain joins TRBV4-2 to TRBJ1-1; D perhaps matches TRBD1 (6 bases). The V gene lost 4 bases and the J gene lost 3 bases, with 12 bases spanning the gap. Germline V gene data show CDR1 as LGHNA and CDR2 as YNFKEQ. The CDR3 extends over 14 amino acids. The DNA for the CDR3 is TGTGCCAGCAGCCCCTGGGACACCGACACTGAAGCTTTCTTT. Translating it yields CASSPWDTDTEAFF.

V is TRBV6-6 and J is TRBJ1-2, with 7 bases lining up with TRBD1. V lost 2 bases, J lost 6 bases, and 12 bases stayed unmatched. The CDR3 extends over 16 amino acids. Germline V gives CDR1 MNHNY, CDR2 SVGAGI (reference sequence). CDR3: CASSYDPTGVGDGYTF. CDR3 DNA sequence: TGTGCCAGCAGTTACGACCCTACAGGGGTGGGTGATGGCTACACCTTC.

The V and J genes are TRBV5-1 and TRBJ2-1; 9 positions match TRBD1. CDR3 length: 16 residues. Germline lookup yields CDR1 SGHRS and CDR2 YFSETQ. The V segment lost 0 bases and the J segment 7 bases; nucleotides outside the gene matches: 8. The CDR3 reads CASSLEWDRVRNEQFF. The DNA for the CDR3 is TGCGCCAGCAGCTTGGAATGGGACAGGGTAAGAAATGAGCAGTTCTTC.

The CDR3 protein is CASSGGDITEAFF. The CDR3 coding sequence is TGTGCCAGCAGTGGGGGGGATATCACTGAAGCTTTCTTT. The chain has TRBV6-1 and TRBJ1-1; weak D call: TRBD1 (5 bases). CDR3 size: 13 residues. The germline V gene has CDR1 MNHNS and CDR2 SASEGT. V shed 4 bases and J shed 4 bases, with 10 bases lying between them.

The CDR3 nucleotides read TGTGCCAGCAGCTGGACGACAACCACTGAAGCTTTCTTT. This codes for CASSWTTTTEAFF. V and J are TRBV5-5 and TRBJ1-1; no clear D. Germline values: CDR1 SGHKS, CDR2 YYEKEE (reference sequence). This CDR3 region has 13 residues. V was clipped by 3 bases and J by 4 bases, with 10 bases between them.